This T cell receptor beta chain was identified in a study of T cells in Graves' hyperthyroidism and ophthalmopathy. The CDR3 length is 15 residues. The V gene's germline CDR1 is SGHRS and CDR2 YFSETQ. The germline V and J ends were trimmed by 4 bases and 0 bases, with 13 bases remaining between them. General study findings and limits: The model made its ophthalmopathy prediction, and onset followed a median 6.5 months later.

This clonotype was detected a few times. The antigen is not known. Amplification yielded TCR beta CDR3 regions, with RNA transcripts as the source. The TCR CDR3 was amplified in a first-round RT-PCR using the HTBI primer set. TCRdb processed the multiplex PCR reads anew with MiXCR; each CDR3 protein has one entry. The sample shows some 600,000 distinct CDR3 sequences, approximately 14% of them seen only once. Material: blood. This chain joins TRBV5-1 and TRBJ1-1, with a tentative D call TRBD1 (6 bases). This TCR derives from a woman in her twenties or thirties with Graves' hyperthyroidism that later progressed to Graves' ophthalmopathy. For the CDR3, the DNA is TGCGCCAGCAGCCAGTTCAGGGGAGTGAACACTGAAGCTTTCTTT. Its translation: CASSQFRGVNTEAFF.